Listed here is a single T cell receptor (beta chain). Unique molecular identifiers were incorporated during preparation of the TCRbeta library. MiXCR was run by TCRdb on the PCR reads, yielding one entry per CDR3 protein. The data show approximately 420,000 distinct CDR3 sequences, approximately 11% seen once. The sample originates from a study of T-cell reconstitution after alpha-beta-depleted transplantation in children. The CDR3 runs 16 residues. The V and J ends lost 4 bases and 3 bases, in that order; junction bases with no gene match: 5. CDR1 and CDR2 (germline): KGHSH, LQKENI. This chain links TRBV18 with TRBJ2-5; TRBD2 matches at 13 bases. The source is a human donor who donated a stem cell graft to a child with acute myeloid leukemia. This material consisted of PBMCs from the stem cell graft donor, taken from the stem cell graft. CDR3 coding DNA: TGTGCCAGCTCACGACTAGGACTAGCGGGGGAAGAGACCCAGTACTTC. Translation: CASSRLGLAGEETQYF.